Below, one TCR beta chain is given with its context. Its specificity is unknown. The sample comes from a study of cytomegalovirus exposure and HLA in healthy donors. Overall study findings and caveats: In a later analysis, donors in an Asian-associated ancestry cluster reportedly had fewer N-insertions in productive TCRs than the cohort mean. Per published reports, the classifier diagnosed cytomegalovirus status with high specificity and sensitivity.

PCR was performed using 60 Vbeta and 13 Jbeta primers. TCRdb's table, derived via immunoSEQ multiplex PCR, lists solely in-frame clones and lacks some. The table records under 200,000 clones, 68% of them present only once. V shed 5 bases and J shed 2 bases, with 10 bases lying between them. Germline-derived CDR1 and CDR2 are LNHDA and SQIVND (reference sequence). There are 13 residues in the CDR3. Healthy bone marrow donors made up the cohort. The chain couples TRBV19 to TRBJ2-7; D gene uncertain. This clonotype was obtained from a woman in her late teens or twenties in good health and CMV-seropositive. Sequencing used PBMCs. The CDR3 DNA is TGTGCCAGTAGTGAGGCCCCAACCTACGAGCAGTACTTC. Its translation: CASSEAPTYEQYF.